These 19 T cell receptor beta chains originate from one sample sequenced in a study of identical twins. TCRdb passed the 5' RACE reads through MiXCR, listing each CDR3 protein once. The profile shows about 1.7 million distinct CDR3 sequences, less than 35% of them singletons. The sequencing sample was made of cord blood. Receptors originate from a newborn girl in good health.

The chain employs TRBV5-1 and TRBJ2-6, with 8 nucleotides matching TRBD1. J gave up 2 bases and V 5 bases, and 9 bases lay outside the gene matches. Looked up from germline, CDR1 is SGHRS and CDR2 is YFSETQ. There are 17 residues in the CDR3. CDR3 residues: CASRRDRSSPGANVLTF. In DNA, the CDR3 is TGCGCCAGCAGGCGGGACAGGTCCTCCCCTGGGGCCAACGTCCTGACTTTC.

The chain links TRBV20-1 to TRBJ2-1; TRBD2 aligns across 7 bases. Trimming at V came to 4 bases and at J to 6 bases, leaving 9 bases not matched to a gene. Germline values: CDR1 DFQATT, CDR2 SNEGSKA (reference sequence). The CDR3 loop spans 14 amino acids. The CDR3 loop is CSAMIGGSGNEQFF. The CDR3 DNA sequence: TGCAGTGCTATGATTGGCGGGAGTGGCAATGAGCAGTTCTTC.

This clonotype was seen at least ten times. The genes are TRBV2 and TRBJ2-3; D not certain. The CDR3 covers 14 residues. V lost 5 bases to trimming and J lost 1 base, with 10 bases between them. Germline V gene lookup returns CDR1 SNHLY and CDR2 FYNNEI. Here the CDR3 DNA reads TGTGCCAGCAGTTTAACCATCCGCACAGATACGCAGTATTTT. Protein: CASSLTIRTDTQYF.

The V and J genes are TRBV4-1 and TRBJ2-5; 11 bases fit TRBD1. Germline V gene lookup returns CDR1 MGHRA and CDR2 YSYEKL. The CDR3 consists of 15 residues. The trim removed 4 bases at V and 5 bases at J, leaving 6 bases unmatched. CDR3 in DNA: TGCGCCAGCAGCCCACGGACAGGGGGCGTGGAGACCCAGTACTTC. Translated: CASSPRTGGVETQYF.

The chain links TRBV6-5 to TRBJ1-6; D remains ambiguous. Germline V gene lookup returns CDR1 MNHEY and CDR2 SVGAGI. Trimming stripped 0 bases from V and 0 bases from J, with 9 bases between. This CDR3 is built from 17 residues. The CDR3 region has the DNA TGTGCCAGCAGTTACTCGTCGCGGAGCTCCTATAATTCACCCCTCCACTTT. Protein: CASSYSSRSSYNSPLHF.

The chain combines TRBV9 with TRBJ2-7; TRBD1 might be the D (5 bases). CDR3 size: 14 residues. V dropped 2 bases and J dropped 1 base, with 10 bases sitting between them. The V gene's germline CDR1 is SGDLS and CDR2 YYNGEE. CDR3 residues: CASSVGAVSYEQYF. The CDR3 DNA is TGTGCCAGCAGCGTTGGGGCAGTATCCTACGAGCAGTACTTC.

There are many counts of this clonotype. The V gene is TRBV5-1, the J gene TRBJ2-5; no firm D call. Trimming shortened V by 0 bases and J by 3 bases, and 6 bases separated the two germline ends. Germline V gives CDR1 SGHRS, CDR2 YFSETQ. CDR3 length: 13 residues. CDR3 region: CASSLGPKETQYF. DNA for the CDR3: TGCGCCAGCAGCTTGGGACCTAAAGAGACCCAGTACTTC.

This chain uses TRBV10-3 with TRBJ2-1, with a tentative D call TRBD2 (6 bases). Germline V CDR1 and CDR2: ENHRY, SYGVKD. Between the trimmed V and J ends, which lost 4 bases and 3 bases, there was a span of 13 bases. This CDR3 region has 15 residues. CDR3 DNA: TGTGCCATCAGTGGGGGGGATGGCGGCTACAATGAGCAGTTCTTC. Translation: CAISGGDGGYNEQFF.

V gene TRBV29-1 combines with J gene TRBJ1-2; D is uncertain. The V gene's germline CDR1 is SQVTM and CDR2 ANQGSEA. V was shortened by 0 bases and J by 6 bases, with 14 bases between the two germline ends. The CDR3 is 14 amino acids. The chain's CDR3 is CSVEDALKRNGYTF. DNA of the CDR3: TGCAGCGTTGAAGACGCCCTAAAAAGGAATGGCTACACCTTC.

This clonotype was seen a few times. A read error may be the cause here, since a much bigger clone is one base away. The rearrangement joins TRBV4-2 to TRBJ2-7, with D possibly TRBD2 on 5 matching bases. The CDR3 is 14 residues long. Germline lookup yields CDR1 LGHNA and CDR2 YNFKEQ. The CDR3 sequence is CASTQDRTPYEQYF. The CDR3 bases are TGTGCCAGCACCCAAGATAGGACTCCCTACGAGCAGTACTTC.

This sequence joins TRBV28 and TRBJ1-4, with 7 nucleotides matching TRBD1. V dropped 4 bases and J dropped 5; count of bases not matched to a gene: 7. The CDR3 runs to 15 residues. Germline assignment: CDR1 MDHEN and CDR2 SYDVKM. The CDR3 DNA is TGTGCCAGCAGTTCCGTTGACAGGGCCAATGAAAAACTGTTTTTT. This translates into CASSSVDRANEKLFF.

V usage is TRBV4-1 and J usage is TRBJ1-5; a weak D match, TRBD1 (5 bases). CDR3 length: 13 residues. The V end was cut by 4 bases, the J end by 6 bases, with 10 bases between. Germline V gene lookup returns CDR1 MGHRA and CDR2 YSYEKL. The CDR3 DNA is TGCGCCAGCAGCCCTCCTGGGACTCAGCCCCAGCATTTT. This translates into CASSPPGTQPQHF.

The chain has TRBV6-6 and TRBJ2-3; TRBD2 matches at 9 bases. Trimming cost V 0 bases and J 6 bases; bases outside gene matches: 4. CDR3 size: 15 residues. CDR1 is MNHNY and CDR2 is SVGAGI in the germline V gene (reference sequence). The CDR3 loop reads CASSYSAGGRDTQYF. Written as DNA, the CDR3 is TGTGCCAGCAGTTACTCGGCGGGAGGGCGGGATACGCAGTATTTT.

This clonotype occurred a few times. The chain is built from TRBV21-1 and TRBJ1-2. TRBV21-1 is reported as a pseudogene. This CDR3 is built from 13 residues. The CDR3 sequence: CASSKSFNYGYTF. CDR3 bases: TGTGCCAGCAGCAAATCCTTTAACTATGGCTACACCTTC.

The V gene is TRBV7-2, the J gene TRBJ1-2, with D unclear. V gave up 1 base and J gave up 4 bases, with 13 bases separating them. Per the germline V gene, CDR1 is SGHTA and CDR2 is FQGNSA. The CDR3 totals 15 residues. Here the CDR3 reads CASSLGGRSGYGYTF. CDR3 nucleotides: TGTGCCAGCAGCTTAGGCGGACGAAGCGGCTATGGCTACACCTTC. Together with reference TRBV7-2 and TRBJ1-2, the CDR3 gives the full variable domain: GAGVSQSPSNKVTEKGKDVELRCDPISGHTALYWYRQSLGQGLEFLIYFQGNSAPDKSGLPSDRFSAERTGGSVSTLTIQRTQQEDSAVYLCASSLGGRSGYGYTFGSGTRLTVV.

This clonotype was seen more than once but under ten times. J is TRBJ1-4 and V is TRBV9, with 7 nucleotides matching TRBD1. Germline lookup yields CDR1 SGDLS and CDR2 YYNGEE. Germline trimming cut 1 base from V and 0 bases from J; bases unmatched to any gene: 6. The CDR3 loop spans 17 amino acids. The CDR3 DNA follows: TGTGCCAGCAGCGTAAATCCTCAGGGGGCAACTAATGAAAAACTGTTTTTT. Translating gives CASSVNPQGATNEKLFF.

This clonotype was seen a few times. This sequence joins TRBV2 and TRBJ2-7; the D gene is possibly TRBD1 (6 bases). The CDR3 sequence is 14 residues long. The germline V gene has CDR1 SNHLY and CDR2 FYNNEI. The V gene lost 8 bases and the J gene lost 0 bases, with 14 bases spanning the gap. CDR3 sequence: CASWTALSSYEQYF. The DNA of the CDR3 is TGTGCCAGCTGGACAGCCCTTAGCTCCTACGAGCAGTACTTC.

This clonotype came up once. The J gene is TRBJ2-1, the V gene TRBV15; D not certain. This CDR3 is built from 16 residues. Trimming took off 2 bases at V and 8 bases at J, with 19 bases between the two ends. The germline gives CDR1 LNHNV, CDR2 YYDKDF (reference sequence). In DNA, the CDR3 is TGTGCCACCAGCAGATCGAACCCGCTCCTGTCGCATGAGCAGTTCTTC. Its translation: CATSRSNPLLSHEQFF.

There are a few counts of this clonotype. The gene calls are TRBV3-1 and TRBJ2-1, with 9 bases aligning to TRBD2. The CDR3 contains 15 residues. Germline V lookup: CDR1 LGHDT, CDR2 YNNKEL (reference sequence). V lost 5 bases and J lost 6; bases outside the gene matches: 8. In nucleotides, the CDR3 is TGTGCCAGCAGCACCATAGCGGGAGCGGGCAATGAGCAGTTCTTC. It is translated as CASSTIAGAGNEQFF.